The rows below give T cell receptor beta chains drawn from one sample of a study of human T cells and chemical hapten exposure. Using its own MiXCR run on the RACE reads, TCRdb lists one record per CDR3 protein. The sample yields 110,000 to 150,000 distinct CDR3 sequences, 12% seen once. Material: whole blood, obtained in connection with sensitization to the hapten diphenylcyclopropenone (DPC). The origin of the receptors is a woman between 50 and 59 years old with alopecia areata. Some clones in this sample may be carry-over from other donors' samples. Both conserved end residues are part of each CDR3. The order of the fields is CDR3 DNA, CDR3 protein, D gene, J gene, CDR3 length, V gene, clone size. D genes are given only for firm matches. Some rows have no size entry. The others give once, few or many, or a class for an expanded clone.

TGCAGTGCTAGAGAGGAATGGGGACTGTTTAATTCACCCCTCCACTTT CSAREEWGLFNSPLHF . TRBJ1-6 16 TRBV20-1 .
TGTGCCAGCAGTTACCCCGGGGAGCTGTTTTTT CASSYPGELFF . TRBJ2-2 11 TRBV6-2/TRBV6-3 many
TGTGCCAGCAGCAGATGCGGGGAGCTGTTTTTT CASSRCGELFF . TRBJ2-2 11 TRBV21-1 many
TGCAGTGCGAAGACGCCCTCGCGCCACAATGAGCAGTTCTTC CSAKTPSRHNEQFF . TRBJ2-1 14 TRBV20-1 many
TGTGCCAGCAGCCAAAGACTCGGGGCCGGCCACACCGGGGAGCTGTTTTTT CASSQRLGAGHTGELFF . TRBJ2-2 17 TRBV14 few
TGTGCCAGCAGCCGAATTACGGAGGGAAACAATGAGCAGTTCTTC CASSRITEGNNEQFF . TRBJ2-1 15 TRBV14 .
TGTGCCAGCAGGCCTGCGGGAGGGCCCTACAATGAGCAGTTCTTC CASRPAGGPYNEQFF TRBD2 TRBJ2-1 15 TRBV7-6 many
TGTGCCAGCAGTTTCGGTATACAATATAATTCACCCCTCCACTTT CASSFGIQYNSPLHF . TRBJ1-6 15 TRBV28 .
TGCGCCAGCGCCTATTTTGACAGTTCGATGGGCAATGGGCAGTTCTTC CASAYFDSSMGNGQFF . TRBJ2-1 16 TRBV5-1 .
TGTGCCACCAGCAGAGATAGGGTGGCAAGAGGGGATGAGCAGTTCTTC CATSRDRVARGDEQFF . TRBJ2-1 16 TRBV15 .
TGTGCCAGCAGCCACGGACAGGCGACGGAAAAACTGTTTTTT CASSHGQATEKLFF TRBD1 TRBJ1-4 14 TRBV7-9 many
TGTGCCAGCAGCCCAGCCCTCGGACAGCCTCACAATTCACCCCTCCACTTT CASSPALGQPHNSPLHF . TRBJ1-6 17 TRBV5-4 .